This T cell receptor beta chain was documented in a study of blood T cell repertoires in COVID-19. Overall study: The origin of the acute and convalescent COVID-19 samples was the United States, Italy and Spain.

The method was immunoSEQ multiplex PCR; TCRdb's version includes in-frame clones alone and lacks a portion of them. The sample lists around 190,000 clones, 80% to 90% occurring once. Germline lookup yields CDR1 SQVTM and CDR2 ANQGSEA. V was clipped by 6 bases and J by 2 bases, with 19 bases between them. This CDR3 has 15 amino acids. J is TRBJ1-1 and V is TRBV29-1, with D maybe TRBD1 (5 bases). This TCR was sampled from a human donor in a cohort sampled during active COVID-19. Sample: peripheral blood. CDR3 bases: TGCAGCGTAGAGTATTCCCCCGGGGGAAACACTGAAGCTTTCTTT. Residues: CSVEYSPGGNTEAFF.